This TCR beta chain was recovered during a study of shared clonotypes between healthy human individuals. Without sorting, samples used some 84 million PBMCs for genomic DNA. Germline V gene lookup returns CDR1 MNHNY and CDR2 SVGAGI (reference sequence). The CDR3 spans 15 residues. The V gene lost 6 bases and the J gene lost 0 bases, with 12 bases spanning the gap. In replicate PCRs of unsorted PBMC, approximately 0.3 ug DNA, about 30,000 T cell genomes, was used. Some clones are missing from TCRdb's copy, which holds only in-frame ones; the method was immunoSEQ multiplex PCR. The sample lists about 490,000 clones; about 82% were seen once.

The sequence was obtained from a woman aged 40-49 years in good health. Some clones in this sample may be carry-over from other donors' samples. The specimen was PBMCs. The chain has TRBV6-6 and TRBJ1-5; D not certain. The CDR3 loop reads CASRKGRLSNQPQHF. CDR3 sequence (DNA): TGTGCCAGCAGAAAAGGACGGCTTAGCAATCAGCCCCAGCATTTT.